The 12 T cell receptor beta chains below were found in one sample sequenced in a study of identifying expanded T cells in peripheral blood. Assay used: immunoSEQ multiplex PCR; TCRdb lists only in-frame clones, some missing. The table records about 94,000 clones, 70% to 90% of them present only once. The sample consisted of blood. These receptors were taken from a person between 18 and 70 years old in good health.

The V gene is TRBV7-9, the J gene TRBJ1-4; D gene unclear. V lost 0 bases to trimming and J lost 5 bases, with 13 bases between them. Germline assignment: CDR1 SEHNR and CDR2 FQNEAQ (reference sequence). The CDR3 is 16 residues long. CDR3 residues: CASSLASINKNEKLFF. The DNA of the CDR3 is TGTGCCAGCAGCTTAGCTTCCATAAACAAGAATGAAAAACTGTTTTTT.

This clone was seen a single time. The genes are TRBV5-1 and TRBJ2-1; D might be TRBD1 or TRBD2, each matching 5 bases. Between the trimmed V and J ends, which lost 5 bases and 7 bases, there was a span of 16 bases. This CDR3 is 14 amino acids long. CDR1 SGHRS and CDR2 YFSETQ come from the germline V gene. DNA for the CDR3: TGCGCCAGCAGAGGGCTAGAGGGGAGTAATGAGCAGTTCTTC. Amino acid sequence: CASRGLEGSNEQFF.

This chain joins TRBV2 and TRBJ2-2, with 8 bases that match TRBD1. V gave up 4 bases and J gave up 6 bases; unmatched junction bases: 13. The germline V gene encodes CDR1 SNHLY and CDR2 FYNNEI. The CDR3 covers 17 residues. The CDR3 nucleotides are TGTGCCAGCAGTGCGCTCGCAGGGGGCGCCAATGCCGGGGAGCTGTTTTTT. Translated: CASSALAGGANAGELFF.

The CDR3 reads CASSDYSTGELFF. CDR3 coding DNA: TGTGCCAGCAGTGACTACAGCACCGGGGAGCTGTTTTTT. V is TRBV6-1 and J is TRBJ2-2; D unresolved. Trimming cost V 3 bases and J 4 bases, with 6 bases left between them. CDR3 length equals 13 residues. Germline CDR1 is MNHNS and CDR2 is SASEGT.

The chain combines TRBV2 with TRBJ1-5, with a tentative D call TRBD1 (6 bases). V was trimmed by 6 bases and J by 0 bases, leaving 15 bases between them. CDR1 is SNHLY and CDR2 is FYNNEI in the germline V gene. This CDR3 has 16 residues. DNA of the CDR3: TGTGCCAGCAGGGGGGGCTGGACGGCTAGCAATCAGCCCCAGCATTTT. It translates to CASRGGWTASNQPQHF.

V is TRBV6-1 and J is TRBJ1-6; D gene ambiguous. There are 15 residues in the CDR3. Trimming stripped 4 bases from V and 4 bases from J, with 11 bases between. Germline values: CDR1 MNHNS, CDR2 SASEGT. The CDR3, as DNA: TGTGCCAGCAGTGCCTCGGACGGATATAATTCACCCCTCCACTTT. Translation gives CASSASDGYNSPLHF.

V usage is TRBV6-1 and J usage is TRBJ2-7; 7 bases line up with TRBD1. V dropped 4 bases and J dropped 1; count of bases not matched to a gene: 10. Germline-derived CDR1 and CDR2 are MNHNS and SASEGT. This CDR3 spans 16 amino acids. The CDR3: CASSGGSGTASYEQYF. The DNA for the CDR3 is TGTGCCAGCAGTGGGGGCTCCGGGACAGCATCCTACGAGCAGTACTTC.

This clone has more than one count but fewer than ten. In DNA form, the CDR3 reads TGTGCCAGCAGCTTAGTCGGACAAAAGAACACTGAAGCTTTCTTT. This encodes CASSLVGQKNTEAFF. The J gene is TRBJ1-1, the V gene TRBV7-2, with D possibly matching TRBD1 (5 bases). The CDR3 is 15 amino acids. Germline CDR1 SGHTA, CDR2 FQGNSA. Trimming stripped 1 base from V and 1 base from J, with 10 bases between.

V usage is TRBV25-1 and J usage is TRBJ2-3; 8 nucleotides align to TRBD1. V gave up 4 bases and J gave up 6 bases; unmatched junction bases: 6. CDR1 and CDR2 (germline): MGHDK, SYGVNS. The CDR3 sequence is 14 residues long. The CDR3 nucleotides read TGTGCCAGCAGTGCAGGGGGCCCGATGGATACGCAGTATTTT. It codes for CASSAGGPMDTQYF.

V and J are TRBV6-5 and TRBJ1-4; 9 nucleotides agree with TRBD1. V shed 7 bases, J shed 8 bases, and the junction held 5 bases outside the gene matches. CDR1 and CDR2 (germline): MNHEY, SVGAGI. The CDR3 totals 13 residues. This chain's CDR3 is CASTGTGYEKLFF. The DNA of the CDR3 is TGTGCCAGCACCGGGACAGGGTACGAAAAACTGTTTTTT.

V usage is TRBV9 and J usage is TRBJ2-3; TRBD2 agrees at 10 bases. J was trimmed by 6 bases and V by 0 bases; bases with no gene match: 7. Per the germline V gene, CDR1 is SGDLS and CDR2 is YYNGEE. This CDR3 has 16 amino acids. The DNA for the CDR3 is TGTGCCAGCAGCGTAGGGACTAGCGGAATTGAGGATACGCAGTATTTT. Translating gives CASSVGTSGIEDTQYF.

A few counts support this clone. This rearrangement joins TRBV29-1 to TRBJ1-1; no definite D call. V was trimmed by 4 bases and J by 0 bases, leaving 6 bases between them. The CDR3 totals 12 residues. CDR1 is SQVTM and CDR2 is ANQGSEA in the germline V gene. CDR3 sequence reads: CSVVELNTEAFF. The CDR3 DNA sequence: TGCAGCGTTGTGGAATTGAACACTGAAGCTTTCTTT.